A selection of T cell receptor beta chains follows, all from one sample in a study of T cell clones after liver transplantation. Repertoires were generated with immunoSEQ multiplex PCR, while TCRdb's copy carries only in-frame clones and drops some. The table records under 90,000 clones, roughly 80% of them present only once. The input for sequencing was CD4+ T cells from blood, taken before liver transplant. These TCRs come from a human donor who received a liver transplant. Each CDR3 is given with its conserved first and last residue. Fields, in order: CDR3 protein, J gene, V gene, D gene. The D gene is left open where the match is weak.

CDR3: CASSLVGQYYEQYF; J: TRBJ2-7; V: TRBV28; D: -
CDR3: CASSIYAGGKNNQPQHF; J: TRBJ1-5; V: TRBV19; D: TRBD1
CDR3: CASSLQRESTEAFF; J: TRBJ1-1; V: TRBV5-4; D: -
CDR3: CASSADRNTEAFF; J: TRBJ1-1; V: TRBV6-1; D: -
CDR3: CASSETIQPQHF; J: TRBJ1-5; V: TRBV2; D: -
CDR3: CASRAGGFTEAFF; J: TRBJ1-1; V: TRBV28; D: TRBD1
CDR3: CASSQTTSGRTTDTQYF; J: TRBJ2-3; V: TRBV4-1; D: TRBD2
CDR3: CASSLETLEQYF; J: TRBJ2-7; V: TRBV7-9; D: -
CDR3: CASRRFDTQYF; J: TRBJ2-3; V: TRBV28; D: -
CDR3: CASSDDMGYTGELFF; J: TRBJ2-2; V: TRBV19; D: -
CDR3: CASSEGQGREQPQHF; J: TRBJ1-5; V: TRBV2; D: TRBD1
CDR3: CASSPGLAGVVQYF; J: TRBJ2-7; V: TRBV19; D: TRBD2
CDR3: CAWMAQLNTEAFF; J: TRBJ1-1; V: TRBV30; D: -
CDR3: CASSFAQGRTDTQYF; J: TRBJ2-3; V: TRBV28; D: -
CDR3: CASSLRQDGYTF; J: TRBJ1-2; V: TRBV5-4; D: -
CDR3: CAISERDSRDGYTF; J: TRBJ1-2; V: TRBV10-3; D: TRBD1
CDR3: CASSLDPPGDGYTF; J: TRBJ1-2; V: TRBV11-3; D: -
CDR3: CAWARGFNTEAFF; J: TRBJ1-1; V: TRBV30; D: TRBD1
CDR3: CASSYLQGGGTEAFF; J: TRBJ1-1; V: TRBV6-5; D: TRBD1
CDR3: CASSLSSGTGELFF; J: TRBJ2-2; V: TRBV7-3; D: -
CDR3: CASSPLSGRAREQFF; J: TRBJ2-1; V: TRBV5-6; D: TRBD2
CDR3: CASQRERENEKLFF; J: TRBJ1-4; V: TRBV19; D: -
CDR3: CASSFRSGLAGGNIQYF; J: TRBJ2-4; V: TRBV27; D: TRBD2
CDR3: CATSRRGGRDYGELFF; J: TRBJ2-2; V: TRBV15; D: TRBD2
CDR3: CASSVGADPSYEQYF; J: TRBJ2-7; V: TRBV9; D: -
CDR3: CASSSTQGALLREQYF; J: TRBJ2-7; V: TRBV28; D: TRBD1
CDR3: CSAITLYF; J: TRBJ2-4; V: TRBV20-1; D: -
CDR3: CASSEGSGGENTEAFF; J: TRBJ1-1; V: TRBV9; D: -
CDR3: CASSEQGILGNEQFF; J: TRBJ2-1; V: TRBV2; D: -